This T cell receptor (beta chain) was sequenced for a study of blood T cell repertoires in COVID-19 (dated by TCRdb to 2020 to 2022). For the wider study: Samples from collaborators originated in the United States, Italy and Spain and spanned both the acute and convalescent phases of COVID-19. The prospective study material was composed of cDNA or gDNA derived from T cells, B-cell-depleted T cells, or PBMCs. Subjects who had been exposed to COVID-19, were actively infected with it, or had recovered from it provided the deeply sampled blood TCRbeta repertoires that made up the dataset. A freely available public database, intended as a resource for researchers studying the immune response to SARS-CoV-2, is where the repertoires were released. The samples were drawn from two sources: the first 160 participants of the ongoing ImmuneRACE study, and 1,254 subjects contributed by 6 global collaborators. The sample metadata nearly always contained a de-identified subject ID, COVID-19 status, age in years and sex. Where available, HLA class I and class II types were obtained from metadata supplied by the sample provider rather than from assay-based typing.

Collaborating institutions collected whole blood in K2EDTA tubes following their own protocols. Collaborator samples were shipped for TCRbeta analysis as frozen whole blood, isolated PBMCs, or DNA extracted from either sample type. TCRbeta CDR3 regions were amplified from genomic DNA using the immunoSEQ Assay, a bias-controlled multiplex PCR. The study's own analysis went as follows. Nucleated cell counts per sample were estimated from amplification of reference gene primers within the assay. To quantify the absolute abundance of each unique TCRbeta CDR3 rearrangement, sequence reads were collapsed and filtered. Productive Simpson clonality was computed per sample as the square root of Simpson's diversity index over productive rearrangements. TCRdb mirrors the immuneACCESS table, restricted to in-frame sequences. Some clones are absent from its copies; in checked studies, under half trace to an unresolved V gene, and the reason for the others is unknown. Clone size and V and J calls were adopted from that table, with D and trimming inferred from the DNA. Counted in this sample were 390,000 or so clones; around 90% of them appeared once. Around 7% of the sample lies in the top ten.

Here is what the overall study found, with its caveats: The quantity of clinical and demographic metadata differed by source and by participant and was supplied without curation.

V is reduced by 5 bases and J by 5 bases, leaving a spacing of 12 bases between them. Its CDR3 holds 13 amino acids, cysteine through phenylalanine. Here the CDR3 DNA is all that survives: 39 bases in frame from base 1. Looking up the germline V gene yields CDR1 SGHTA and CDR2 FQGNSA. As for this clone: The antigen it recognizes is unknown. No much larger clonotype is one base removed from it; base qualities were not supplied.

Here the chain combines TRBV7-2 and TRBJ2-5; the best D guess is TRBD2, with 5 bases matching. This receptor was obtained from a man aged 18 to 30 with active or convalescent COVID-19. Sequencing used peripheral blood. For the CDR3, the sequence is CASSVSGRETQYF. The nucleotides read TGTGCCAGCAGCGTAAGCGGTAGGGAGACCCAGTACTTC.